This TCR beta chain was documented in a study of blood T cells in healthy people across ages. Study conclusions and caveats: Donor CMV status was unknown, possibly confounding expanded clonotype changes. Per million T cells, the diversity of TCR beta decreased roughly linearly as age advanced.

Germline V gene data show CDR1 as SGHRS and CDR2 as YFSETQ. V lost 9 bases and J 0 bases, leaving 6 bases between the germline ends. The length of the CDR3 is 11 residues. Staff drew ten milliliters of peripheral blood from each donor. The authors ran a second PCR of roughly 6 to 12 cycles using a sample-barcoded 5' primer and a J-beta primer mix. With 12 random nucleotides, a template-switch adaptor tagged each individual cDNA molecule. MiXCR, run by TCRdb on the 5' RACE reads, gives a single entry per CDR3 protein. The table has about a million distinct CDR3 sequences, around 46% seen once; the top ten hold roughly 13%. Concerning this clonotype itself: Antigen: not known.

The sequence was obtained from a man younger than 40 in good health. Sequencing input: blood. V and J are TRBV5-1 and TRBJ2-5; weak D call: TRBD2 (5 bases). The CDR3 nucleotides are TGCGCCACCGGGGACCAAGAGACCCAGTACTTC. Amino acid sequence: CATGDQETQYF.